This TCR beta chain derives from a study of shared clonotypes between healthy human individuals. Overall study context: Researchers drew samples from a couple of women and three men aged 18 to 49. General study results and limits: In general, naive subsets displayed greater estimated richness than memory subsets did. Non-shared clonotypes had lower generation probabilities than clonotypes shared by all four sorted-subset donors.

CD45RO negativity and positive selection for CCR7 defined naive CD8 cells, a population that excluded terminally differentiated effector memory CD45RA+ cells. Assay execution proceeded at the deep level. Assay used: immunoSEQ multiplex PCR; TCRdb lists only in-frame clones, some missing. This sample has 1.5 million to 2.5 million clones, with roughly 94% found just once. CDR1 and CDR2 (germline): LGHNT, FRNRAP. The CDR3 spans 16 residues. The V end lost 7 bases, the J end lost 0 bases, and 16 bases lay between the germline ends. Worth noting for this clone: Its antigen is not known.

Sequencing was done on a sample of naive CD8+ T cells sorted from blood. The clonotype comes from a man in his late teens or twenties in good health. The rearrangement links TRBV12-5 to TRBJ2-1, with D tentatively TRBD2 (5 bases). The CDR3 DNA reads TGTGCTAGTGCCCCCGAGGGCCTAAGCTCCTACAATGAGCAGTTCTTC. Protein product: CASAPEGLSSYNEQFF.